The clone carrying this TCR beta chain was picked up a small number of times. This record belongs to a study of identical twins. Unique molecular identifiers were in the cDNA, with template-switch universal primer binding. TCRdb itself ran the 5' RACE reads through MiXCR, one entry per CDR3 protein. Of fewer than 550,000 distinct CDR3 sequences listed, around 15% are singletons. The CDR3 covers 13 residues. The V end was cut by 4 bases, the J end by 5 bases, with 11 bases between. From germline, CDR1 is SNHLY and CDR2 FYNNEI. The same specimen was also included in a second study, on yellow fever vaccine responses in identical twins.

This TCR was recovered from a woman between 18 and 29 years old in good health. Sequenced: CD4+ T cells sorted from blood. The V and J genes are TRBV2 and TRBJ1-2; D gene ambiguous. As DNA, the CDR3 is TGTGCCAGCAGTGTTGGGTTGGGATATGGCTACACCTTC. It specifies CASSVGLGYGYTF.